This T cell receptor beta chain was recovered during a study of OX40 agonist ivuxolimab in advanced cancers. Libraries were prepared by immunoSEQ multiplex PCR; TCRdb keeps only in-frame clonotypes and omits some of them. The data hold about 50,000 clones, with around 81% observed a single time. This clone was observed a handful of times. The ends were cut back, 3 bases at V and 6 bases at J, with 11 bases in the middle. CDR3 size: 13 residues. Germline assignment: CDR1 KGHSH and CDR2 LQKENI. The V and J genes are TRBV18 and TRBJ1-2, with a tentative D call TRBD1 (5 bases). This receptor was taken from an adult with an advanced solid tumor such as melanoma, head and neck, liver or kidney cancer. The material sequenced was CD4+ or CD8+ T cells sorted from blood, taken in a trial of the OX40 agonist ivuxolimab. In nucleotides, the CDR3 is TGTGCCAGCTCACCCCGGGACGGAGATGGCTACACCTTC. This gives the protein CASSPRDGDGYTF.